A single sample gave rise to the 27 T cell receptor beta chains below, sequenced in a study of Ad26.COV2.S vaccination and SARS-CoV-2 variants. Specified treatment: around 19 received Ad26.COV2.S at low or high dose, single or two shots; 5 received placebo; per-sample allocation not given. Day 63 after the first vaccine or placebo injection was the time point for sampling. Libraries were prepared by immunoSEQ multiplex PCR; TCRdb keeps only in-frame clonotypes and omits some of them. Here the sample spans a few hundred thousand clones, around 87% being singletons. The specimen was peripheral blood, collected in a trial of Ad26.COV2.S vaccine versus placebo. All receptors derive from a person between 18 and 65 years old who received the Ad26.COV2.S COVID-19 vaccine or a placebo.

In regard to this clone: Mismatch with germline at one junction end may stem from a read error. The chain links TRBV7-7 to TRBJ2-2; D is tentatively TRBD1 or TRBD2 (6 bases each). The CDR3 spans 21 residues. Germline V gene lookup returns CDR1 SSHAT and CDR2 FNYEAQ (reference sequence). Here the CDR3 reads CASSLGGRITGKGFGTGELFF. Here the CDR3 DNA reads TGTGCTAGCAGCTTAGGGGGGAGGATTACAGGGAAAGGATTCGGCACCGGGGAGCTGTTTTTT.

This chain uses TRBV19 with TRBJ2-5; TRBD2 matches 11 bases. This CDR3 region has 16 residues. After removal of 4 bases from V and 5 bases from J, the junction contained 9 bases not matched to a gene. Germline lookup yields CDR1 LNHDA and CDR2 SQIVND (reference sequence). Here the CDR3 reads CASSTTSGGLRETQYF. The DNA of the CDR3 is TGTGCCAGTAGTACTACTAGCGGGGGCCTCAGGGAGACCCAGTACTTC.

This chain uses TRBV18 with TRBJ1-1; perhaps TRBD1 as D (5 bases). The CDR3 is 16 residues long. CDR1 is KGHSH, CDR2 LQKENI, per germline. V lost 3 bases and J 0 bases, leaving 14 bases between the germline ends. CDR3 DNA sequence: TGTGCCAGCTCACCTAGGCCGGGGCCAATGAACACTGAAGCTTTCTTT. This encodes CASSPRPGPMNTEAFF.

The CDR3 here is CASSFGTSGVNEQFF. The CDR3 nucleotides are TGTGCCAGCAGCTTTGGGACTAGCGGGGTCAATGAGCAGTTCTTC. This rearrangement joins TRBV11-3 to TRBJ2-1; 13 bases fit TRBD2. CDR1 SGHNT and CDR2 YENEEA come from the germline V gene. CDR3 length equals 15 residues. J lost 6 bases, V lost 3 bases, and 2 bases had no gene match.

This clone was counted a single time. The chain couples TRBV11-2 to TRBJ2-7, with D unresolved. This CDR3 contains 11 residues. The germline CDR1 and CDR2 sequences are SGHAT and FQNNGV. The germline V and J ends were trimmed by 8 bases and 3 bases, with 8 bases remaining between them. In DNA, the CDR3 is TGTGCCAGCTTAGGTAACTACGAGCAGTACTTC. It translates to CASLGNYEQYF.

The chain couples TRBV24-1 to TRBJ2-5; no clear D. The CDR3 spans 11 residues. Trimming removed 2 bases from V and 5 bases from J, with 2 bases in between. Germline CDR1 reads KGHDR; CDR2 reads SFDVKD. The CDR3 nucleotides read TGTGCCACCAGTGATTATGAGACCCAGTACTTC. Its protein product is CATSDYETQYF.

V gene TRBV3-1 (or the pseudogene TRBV3-2) combines with J gene TRBJ2-5; 14 bases fit TRBD2. Germline loops: CDR1 LGHDT, CDR2 YNNKEL (reference sequence). The V and J ends lost 4 bases and 1 base, in that order; junction bases with no gene match: 5. This CDR3 has 17 residues. CDR3 in amino acids: CASSRRTSGRSQETQYF. CDR3 sequence (DNA): TGTGCCAGCAGCCGCAGGACTAGCGGGAGGTCCCAAGAGACCCAGTACTTC.

The chain has TRBV2 and TRBJ2-7; D gene uncertain. Germline CDR1 and CDR2: SNHLY and FYNNEI. V was shortened by 8 bases and J by 3 bases, with 14 bases between the two germline ends. The CDR3 extends over 13 amino acids. The CDR3, as DNA: TGTGCCAGCGGGGATAACTCGGGCTACGAGCAGTACTTC. This gives the protein CASGDNSGYEQYF. The full variable domain, with the rest looked up from reference TRBV2 and TRBJ2-7, is EPEVTQTPSHQVTQMGQEVILRCVPISNHLYFYWYRQILGQKVEFLVSFYNNEISEKSEIFDDQFSVERPDGSNFTLKIRSTKLEDSAMYFCASGDNSGYEQYFGPGTRLTVT.

As for this clone: Other nucleotide sequences in the sample specify the same CDR3. The chain is built from TRBV6-5 and TRBJ2-7; 7 nucleotides agree with TRBD2. Germline assignment: CDR1 MNHEY and CDR2 SVGAGI. V gave up 6 bases and J gave up 0 bases; unmatched junction bases: 8. The length of the CDR3 is 15 residues. Written as DNA, the CDR3 is TGTGCCAGCAGCACCGAGGGGACTATCTCCTACGAGCAGTACTTC. This translates into CASSTEGTISYEQYF.

V and J are TRBV2 and TRBJ2-7; 8 nucleotides agree with TRBD2. V gave up 4 bases and J gave up 7 bases; unmatched junction bases: 12. CDR1 is SNHLY, CDR2 FYNNEI, per germline. The CDR3 loop spans 15 amino acids. CDR3 DNA: TGTGCCAGCAGTGGAGAGGCGGGGGGCCGGTTAGAGCAGTACTTC. This sequence encodes CASSGEAGGRLEQYF.

CDR3 amino acids: CASSLADSTINYGYTF. CDR3 bases: TGCGCCAGCAGCTTGGCGGACAGCACCATTAACTATGGCTACACCTTC. The chain joins TRBV5-1 to TRBJ1-2; possible D gene TRBD1, 6 bases. The CDR3 length is 16 residues. Germline V gene lookup returns CDR1 SGHRS and CDR2 YFSETQ. V lost 0 bases to trimming and J lost 1 base, with 13 bases between them.

The genes are TRBV9 and TRBJ1-2; TRBD1 might be the D (5 bases). Germline CDR1 and CDR2: SGDLS and YYNGEE. V lost 4 bases and J 8 bases, leaving 9 bases between the germline ends. This CDR3 is 11 amino acids long. This chain's CDR3 is CASSSRDGYTF. CDR3 coding DNA: TGTGCCAGCAGCTCCCGGGACGGCTACACCTTC.

The rearrangement joins TRBV19 to TRBJ2-2; 9 nucleotides line up with TRBD2. After removal of 6 bases from V and 3 bases from J, the junction contained 5 bases not matched to a gene. The CDR3 is made up of 15 amino acids. Germline V CDR1 and CDR2: LNHDA, SQIVND (reference sequence). Here the CDR3 reads CASSLAGWYTGELFF. The CDR3 DNA follows: TGTGCCAGTAGCCTAGCGGGATGGTACACCGGGGAGCTGTTTTTT.

The chain couples TRBV7-8 to TRBJ1-6, with 7 bases that match TRBD1. With 2 bases clipped from V and 4 bases from J, the junction kept 5 bases outside the gene matches. CDR3 length equals 16 residues. Germline V lookup: CDR1 SGHVS, CDR2 FQNEAQ. In DNA form, the CDR3 reads TGTGCCAGCAGCTTATCCGGGACAGCGTATAATTCACCCCTCCACTTT. It codes for CASSLSGTAYNSPLHF.

The rearrangement joins TRBV4-1 to TRBJ2-7, with TRBD1 matching over 9 bases. Unmatched junction bases numbered 13, after V lost 1 base and J lost 3 bases. CDR3 size: 18 residues. In germline, CDR1 is MGHRA, CDR2 YSYEKL. The DNA for the CDR3 is TGCGCCAGCAGCCAAGGTCCCGGGACAGGGCCCCGTATCTACGAGCAGTACTTC. It is translated as CASSQGPGTGPRIYEQYF.

The chain employs TRBV5-1 and TRBJ1-6; 12 bases agree with TRBD1. V trimming: 3 bases; J trimming: 14 bases; junction bases outside the gene matches: 6. The germline CDR1 and CDR2 sequences are SGHRS and YFSETQ. The CDR3 runs 14 residues. The CDR3 DNA reads as TGCGCCAGCAGCTCGGGGGACAGGGGGCGAACCCTCCACTTT. Protein: CASSSGDRGRTLHF.

The chain combines TRBV14 with TRBJ2-5; D call uncertain. CDR1 and CDR2 from the germline V gene are SGHDN and FVKESK. Trimming took off 3 bases at V and 4 bases at J, with 6 bases between the two ends. The CDR3 runs to 12 residues. CDR3 amino acids: CASSQNTETQYF. CDR3 DNA sequence: TGTGCCAGCAGCCAGAACACAGAGACCCAGTACTTC.

The chain combines TRBV7-2 with TRBJ1-6, with D possibly matching TRBD1 (6 bases). The CDR3 runs to 16 residues. The germline V gene has CDR1 SGHTA and CDR2 FQGNSA. V was pared by 1 base and J by 8 bases, with 15 bases between. CDR3 protein: CASSLVGGRDHSPLHF. The CDR3 nucleotides read TGTGCCAGCAGCTTAGTGGGGGGGCGGGACCATTCACCCCTCCACTTT. Full variable domain (outside the CDR3, taken from reference TRBV7-2 and TRBJ1-6): GAGVSQSPSNKVTEKGKDVELRCDPISGHTALYWYRQSLGQGLEFLIYFQGNSAPDKSGLPSDRFSAERTGGSVSTLTIQRTQQEDSAVYLCASSLVGGRDHSPLHFGNGTRLTVT.

The rearrangement uses TRBV24-1 and TRBJ2-5; D gene uncertain. Germline V gene lookup returns CDR1 KGHDR and CDR2 SFDVKD. The CDR3 is 11 residues long. Trimming removed 1 base from V and 5 bases from J, with 1 base in between. The CDR3 here is CATSDFETQYF. As DNA, the CDR3 is TGTGCCACCAGTGATTTTGAGACCCAGTACTTC.

The V and J genes are TRBV3-1 (or the pseudogene TRBV3-2) and TRBJ1-1; D call uncertain. CDR3 size: 15 residues. CDR1 LGHDT and CDR2 YNNKEL come from the germline V gene (reference sequence). The V end lost 0 bases, the J end lost 2 bases, and 10 bases lay between the germline ends. The CDR3 protein is CASSQEGGGNTEAFF. The CDR3 DNA follows: TGTGCCAGCAGCCAAGAAGGCGGAGGAAACACTGAAGCTTTCTTT.

V gene TRBV7-2 combines with J gene TRBJ2-7; 9 nucleotides agree with TRBD1. J was trimmed by 2 bases and V by 4 bases; bases with no gene match: 3. Germline CDR1 and CDR2: SGHTA and FQGNSA. This CDR3 comprises 14 residues. CDR3 region: CASSYRQGAYEQYF. The DNA of the CDR3 is TGTGCCAGCAGCTACCGACAGGGGGCCTACGAGCAGTACTTC.

The genes are TRBV30 and TRBJ1-2; a possible D gene is TRBD1 (6 bases). The length of the CDR3 is 14 residues. V lost 2 bases and J 4 bases, leaving 14 bases between the germline ends. Germline assignment: CDR1 GTSNPN and CDR2 SVGIG (reference sequence). CDR3 amino acids: CAWSSGGAVYGYTF. In nucleotides, the CDR3 is TGTGCCTGGAGTTCTGGGGGGGCAGTCTATGGCTACACCTTC.

This clone appeared once. The chain combines TRBV2 with TRBJ2-7; D is possibly TRBD1 (5 bases). Trimming left V 5 bases short and J 0 bases short, with 11 bases between. Germline CDR1 reads SNHLY; CDR2 reads FYNNEI. The CDR3 spans 14 residues. The CDR3 protein is CASSLQAFSYEQYF. The CDR3 coding sequence is TGTGCCAGCAGTTTACAGGCTTTCTCCTACGAGCAGTACTTC.

V and J are TRBV27 and TRBJ1-5; weak D call: TRBD1 (5 bases). This CDR3 is built from 14 residues. In germline, CDR1 is MNHEY, CDR2 SMNVEV (reference sequence). The V gene lost 4 bases and the J gene lost 3 bases, with 10 bases spanning the gap. This chain's CDR3 is CASSWSGSNQPQHF. The CDR3 DNA reads TGTGCCAGCAGTTGGTCAGGGTCCAATCAGCCCCAGCATTTT.

This sequence joins TRBV7-9 and TRBJ2-3; 7 nucleotides match TRBD1. This CDR3 has 15 amino acids. Germline V gene data show CDR1 as SEHNR and CDR2 as FQNEAQ (reference sequence). Losses at the gene ends were 6 bases for V and 0 bases for J; bases not matched to a gene: 6. Here the CDR3 reads CASSYRGISTDTQYF. In DNA form, the CDR3 reads TGTGCCAGCAGTTACAGGGGCATCAGCACAGATACGCAGTATTTT. The full variable domain, with the rest looked up from reference TRBV7-9 and TRBJ2-3, is DTGVSQNPRHKITKRGQNVTFRCDPISEHNRLYWYRQTLGQGPEFLTYFQNEAQLEKSRLLSDRFSAERPKGSFSTLEIQRTEQGDSAMYLCASSYRGISTDTQYFGPGTRLTVL.

The rearrangement uses TRBV4-3 and TRBJ2-6; D is perhaps TRBD1 (6 bases). The germline V gene encodes CDR1 LGHNA and CDR2 YSLEER. The CDR3 is 18 residues long. Trimming took off 2 bases at V and 0 bases at J, with 14 bases between the two ends. Here the CDR3 DNA reads TGCGCCAGCAGCCAACGAGGGGGAATAAGCTCTGGGGCCAACGTCCTGACTTTC. Amino acids: CASSQRGGISSGANVLTF.

The chain is built from TRBV6-6 and TRBJ2-3; D ambiguous. V was trimmed by 5 bases and J by 1 base, leaving 13 bases between them. CDR3 length: 15 amino acids. CDR1 is MNHNY and CDR2 is SVGAGI in the germline V gene (reference sequence). The CDR3 loop reads CASSPPLVGTDTQYF. The CDR3 DNA reads as TGTGCCAGCAGTCCCCCCCTGGTGGGCACAGATACGCAGTATTTT.